The 21 T cell receptor beta chains below come from one sample, sequenced in a study of blood T cell repertoires in COVID-19. The data were produced by immunoSEQ multiplex PCR, yet TCRdb's version contains in-frame clones alone and is incomplete. The sample carries over 200,000 clones, roughly 84% recorded once. The sequenced sample consisted of peripheral blood. The receptors were gathered from a middle-aged man with acute or convalescent COVID-19.

V gene TRBV1 combines with J gene TRBJ2-7; TRBD1, the table's D call, lacks a check against the DNA. TRBV1 is described as a pseudogene. The CDR3 runs to 15 residues. CDR3 in amino acids: CTSSHHRDRAYEQYF. CDR3 nucleotides: TGCACCAGCAGCCATCACCGGGACAGGGCCTACGAGCAGTACTTC.

V usage is TRBV7-2 and J usage is TRBJ2-2, with TRBD1 as a possible D gene (6 bases). Trimming took 3 bases from V and 0 from J, leaving 14 bases between them. CDR3 size: 17 residues. Germline V gene sequence: CDR1 SGHTA, CDR2 FQGNSA. The CDR3 is CASSFHRVLANTGELFF. CDR3 in DNA: TGTGCCAGCAGCTTCCACAGGGTCCTCGCGAACACCGGGGAGCTGTTTTTT.

This chain connects TRBV10-3 to TRBJ2-3, with D possibly TRBD1 on 5 matching bases. Trimming shortened V by 2 bases and J by 3 bases, and 9 bases separated the two germline ends. Germline CDR1 reads ENHRY; CDR2 reads SYGVKD. The CDR3 runs to 14 residues. As DNA, the CDR3 is TGTGCCATCAGTGAGGGAAGGGGAACAGATACGCAGTATTTT. Amino acid sequence: CAISEGRGTDTQYF.

This clone was detected a few times. The chain combines TRBV4-2 with TRBJ2-7, with D perhaps TRBD1 (5 bases). The germline V and J ends were trimmed by 0 bases and 0 bases, with 9 bases remaining between them. CDR3 length: 15 residues. The germline CDR1 and CDR2 sequences are LGHNA and YNFKEQ. The DNA of the CDR3 is TGTGCCAGCAGCCAAGATGGGGCAACCTCCTACGAGCAGTACTTC. Its protein product is CASSQDGATSYEQYF.

The chain uses TRBV19 and TRBJ1-3; possible D gene TRBD1, 5 bases. The CDR3 sequence is 14 residues long. Trimming removed 5 bases from V and 2 bases from J, with 10 bases in between. The germline V gene encodes CDR1 LNHDA and CDR2 SQIVND (reference sequence). The DNA for the CDR3 is TGTGCCAGTAGTCTCCCAGGGCCTGGAAACACCATATATTTT. It translates to CASSLPGPGNTIYF.

This clone showed up many times. This CDR3 is also generated by other DNA sequences in the sample. This chain links TRBV4-3 with TRBJ1-4; D is uncertain. V dropped 4 bases and J dropped 7 bases, with 19 bases sitting between them. The CDR3 totals 16 residues. Germline V CDR1 and CDR2: LGHNA, YSLEER. CDR3 DNA: TGCGCCAGCAGCCCCTGGGTGGGAGGGAGGGTTGAAAAACTGTTTTTT. Translation gives CASSPWVGGRVEKLFF.

V gene TRBV3-1 (or the pseudogene TRBV3-2) combines with J gene TRBJ2-3; 7 bases are shared with TRBD2. The CDR3 loop spans 15 amino acids. V lost 5 bases, J lost 5 bases, and 10 bases stayed unmatched. Per germline, CDR1 LGHDT and CDR2 YNNKEL (reference sequence). The CDR3 is CASSSLATGGDTQYF. The CDR3, as DNA: TGTGCCAGCAGCTCCCTAGCCACGGGGGGAGATACGCAGTATTTT.

This clone was found many times. This chain links TRBV7-9 with TRBJ2-5; D is unresolved. The germline V gene has CDR1 SEHNR and CDR2 FQNEAQ (reference sequence). The V end was cut by 4 bases, the J end by 0 bases, with 9 bases between. The CDR3 is 14 amino acids. CDR3 sequence: CASSSEQYQETQYF. The CDR3 bases are TGTGCCAGCAGCTCAGAACAGTACCAAGAGACCCAGTACTTC. The variable domain in full, completed from reference TRBV7-9 and TRBJ2-5, reads DTGVSQNPRHKITKRGQNVTFRCDPISEHNRLYWYRQTLGQGPEFLTYFQNEAQLEKSRLLSDRFSAERPKGSFSTLEIQRTEQGDSAMYLCASSSEQYQETQYFGPGTRLLVL.

The chain is built from TRBV3-1 (or the pseudogene TRBV3-2) and TRBJ1-2; 7 positions agree with TRBD1. CDR3 size: 15 residues. With 4 bases clipped from V and 5 bases from J, the junction kept 10 bases outside the gene matches. Germline V lookup: CDR1 LGHDT, CDR2 YNNKEL (reference sequence). CDR3 nucleotide sequence: TGTGCCAGCAGCCCAACCCCCCGGACAGGTTATGGCTACACCTTC. Its protein product is CASSPTPRTGYGYTF.

The CDR3 bases are TGTGCCAGCAGAGGGAGCTCCTACAATGAGCAGTTCTTC. Encoded protein: CASRGSSYNEQFF. The rearrangement uses TRBV12-3 or TRBV12-4 and TRBJ2-1, with TRBD2 as a possible D gene (5 bases). This CDR3 has 13 residues. V shed 6 bases and J shed 0 bases, with 6 bases lying between them.

The chain combines TRBV27 with TRBJ2-1; 13 bases align to TRBD2. After removal of 0 bases from V and 0 bases from J, the junction contained 2 bases not matched to a gene. The CDR3 runs 18 residues. Germline lookup yields CDR1 MNHEY and CDR2 SMNVEV (reference sequence). The CDR3 bases are TGTGCCAGCAGTTTATCTCGGACTAGCGGGAGCTCCTACAATGAGCAGTTCTTC. It encodes CASSLSRTSGSSYNEQFF.

The chain carries TRBV5-1 and TRBJ1-2; no firm D call. Deletions cut 4 bases from V and 0 bases from J, with 13 bases between. This CDR3 contains 15 residues. Germline V gene data show CDR1 as SGHRS and CDR2 as YFSETQ. The CDR3 region is CASSPMTGTNYGYTF. DNA of the CDR3: TGCGCCAGCAGCCCAATGACGGGGACTAACTATGGCTACACCTTC. Drawing the rest from reference TRBV5-1 and TRBJ1-2, the complete variable domain is KAGVTQTPRYLIKTRGQQVTLSCSPISGHRSVSWYQQTPGQGLQFLFEYFSETQRNKGNFPGRFSGRQFSNSRSEMNVSTLELGDSALYLCASSPMTGTNYGYTFGSGTRLTVV.

V and J are TRBV5-1 and TRBJ1-1; 8 bases agree with TRBD1. Per germline, CDR1 SGHRS and CDR2 YFSETQ. The CDR3 extends over 14 amino acids. The V segment lost 5 bases and the J segment 0 bases; nucleotides outside the gene matches: 3. DNA of the CDR3: TGCGCCAGCAGGAAGGGACAGGTGAACACTGAAGCTTTCTTT. Translating it yields CASRKGQVNTEAFF.

The J gene is TRBJ2-7, the V gene TRBV18; 7 positions match TRBD1. Germline V gene sequence: CDR1 KGHSH, CDR2 LQKENI. The CDR3 is made up of 14 amino acids. The V gene end was trimmed by 1 base and the J gene end by 5 bases; junction bases not matched to a gene: 5. The DNA for the CDR3 is TGTGCCAGCTCACCACGACAGGGTTTGAACGAGCAGTACTTC. Its translation: CASSPRQGLNEQYF.

The CDR3 DNA is TGTGCCAGTAGTCACGACAGCGTCGACTATGGCTACACCTTC. It specifies CASSHDSVDYGYTF. The gene calls are TRBV19 and TRBJ1-2, with a weak D call TRBD1 (5 bases). Germline V CDR1 and CDR2: LNHDA, SQIVND (reference sequence). The CDR3 consists of 14 residues. V was shortened by 5 bases and J by 3 bases, with 13 bases between the two germline ends.

The chain uses TRBV5-4 and TRBJ1-1; D is unclear. The CDR3 length is 13 residues. Germline-derived CDR1 and CDR2 are SGHNT and YYREEE (reference sequence). V dropped 2 bases and J dropped 4 bases, with 9 bases sitting between them. The CDR3 DNA reads TGTGCCAGCAGCTTCGGGTCCGTCACTGAAGCTTTCTTT. As protein: CASSFGSVTEAFF. The full variable domain, rest sourced from reference TRBV5-4 and TRBJ1-1, is ETGVTQSPTHLIKTRGQQVTLRCSSQSGHNTVSWYQQALGQGPQFIFQYYREEENGRGNFPPRFSGLQFPNYSSELNVNALELDDSALYLCASSFGSVTEAFFGQGTRLTVV.

The chain links TRBV25-1 to TRBJ2-2; 8 bases are shared with TRBD2. V was pared by 2 bases and J by 4 bases, with 9 bases of the junction left unmatched. The CDR3 totals 17 residues. The germline V gene has CDR1 MGHDK and CDR2 SYGVNS. The CDR3 loop is CASSEPTGGRSTGELFF. The CDR3 nucleotides are TGTGCCAGCAGTGAACCCACGGGGGGGCGGAGCACCGGGGAGCTGTTTTTT.

This chain connects TRBV2 to TRBJ1-5; 7 nucleotides agree with TRBD1. Trimming cost V 5 bases and J 2 bases; bases outside gene matches: 6. This CDR3 region has 15 residues. Germline CDR1 and CDR2: SNHLY and FYNNEI. CDR3 nucleotides: TGTGCCAGCAGTACAGGGGTTGGGGGCAATCAGCCCCAGCATTTT. As protein: CASSTGVGGNQPQHF.

The chain uses TRBV4-1 and TRBJ2-2, with D tentatively TRBD1 (5 bases). Germline lookup yields CDR1 MGHRA and CDR2 YSYEKL. This CDR3 spans 15 amino acids. Trimming left V 2 bases short and J 4 bases short, with 11 bases between. CDR3 sequence (DNA): TGCGCCAGCAGCCAACTGGGGCTTCTCACCGGGGAGCTGTTTTTT. Translating it yields CASSQLGLLTGELFF.

This clone is a singleton in its sample. The rearrangement links TRBV18 to TRBJ1-3, with 9 bases matching TRBD1. This CDR3 comprises 15 residues. V shed 3 bases, J shed 5 bases, and the junction held 5 bases outside the gene matches. CDR1 and CDR2 (germline): KGHSH, LQKENI. The CDR3 sequence: CASSPDGTGRNTIYF. CDR3 bases: TGTGCCAGCTCACCCGATGGGACAGGGAGAAACACCATATATTTT.

CDR3 residues: CASSLGGRYNEQFF. CDR3 coding DNA: TGTGCCAGCAGCTTAGGTGGCCGCTACAATGAGCAGTTCTTC. This chain connects TRBV7-2 to TRBJ2-1; D is unclear. The V gene lost 1 base and the J gene lost 3 bases, with 7 bases spanning the gap. CDR3 length: 14 amino acids. Germline V gene data show CDR1 as SGHTA and CDR2 as FQGNSA.